This TCR beta chain was found in a study of cytomegalovirus exposure and HLA in healthy donors. In the case of this clone: What it binds is not known.

The study, taken as a whole, reports: Segments of the TCR beta V type were, in most cases, productive about 87% or about 30% of the time in an earlier analysis.

A multiplex PCR was run with 60 Vbeta primers and 13 Jbeta primers. TCRdb's table, derived via immunoSEQ multiplex PCR, lists solely in-frame clones and lacks some. Among about 170,000 clones, roughly 84% were seen once, and the ten largest hold less than 2%. V was trimmed by 2 bases and J by 6 bases, leaving 11 bases between them. This CDR3 contains 13 residues. CDR1 is SGDLS and CDR2 is YYNGEE in the germline V gene. Sequencing used PBMCs. V gene TRBV9 combines with J gene TRBJ1-1; tentatively, D is TRBD1 (5 bases). The clonotype comes from a male donor in good health and CMV-seronegative. The chain's CDR3 is CASSVGGGPEAFF. CDR3 nucleotide sequence: TGTGCCAGCAGCGTGGGGGGAGGCCCTGAAGCTTTCTTT.